The rows below give T cell receptor beta chains drawn from one sample of a study of OX40 agonist ivuxolimab in advanced cancers. Clones were read by immunoSEQ multiplex PCR, and TCRdb kept only the in-frame ones, dropping some. The repertoire holds tens of thousands of clones, approximately 86% seen once, with under 0.85% in the top ten. Sequences were derived from CD4+ or CD8+ T cells sorted from blood, sampled in a trial of the OX40 agonist ivuxolimab. The receptors come from an adult with an advanced solid tumor such as melanoma, head and neck, liver or kidney cancer. Both conserved end residues are part of each CDR3.

>TRBJ2-1|TRBV15
CATSGGKRGMRNEQFF
>TRBJ1-4|TRBV5-1
CASSSPGPSNEKLFF
>TRBJ1-1|TRBV5-6
CASSLRLVQGATEAFF
>TRBJ2-7|TRBV14
CASSQVGRAYEQYF
>TRBJ2-7|TRBV19
CASSIGAGASYEQYF
>TRBJ1-1|TRBV7-9
CASSLGQSAFF
>TRBJ2-2|TRBV7-6
CASTRGGGNTGELFF
>TRBJ2-7|TRBV14
CASSQLYEQYF
>TRBJ2-1|TRBV6-1
CASSEAGAGYYNEQFF
>TRBJ2-3|TRBV28
CASSLSGAGTTDTQYF
>TRBJ1-2|TRBV6-1
CASSPGQSMGYTF
>TRBJ2-7|TRBV6-6
CASRGLAGGYEQYF
>TRBJ1-1|TRBV6-6
CASSTSGSGSTEAFF
>TRBJ2-7|TRBV2
CASSPRTSVGYEQYF
>TRBJ1-1|TRBV5-5
CASSFEQLMNTEAFF
>TRBJ1-5|TRBV28
CASSLYSGDSNQPQHF
>TRBJ1-1|TRBV30
CAWSAPPTGGLDTEAFF
>TRBJ1-3|TRBV27
CASSLASGTAGNTIYF
>TRBJ1-2|TRBV18
CASSAPAAGNYGYTF
>TRBJ1-4|TRBV10-3
CAISEGQGQEKLFF
>TRBJ1-2|TRBV7-9
CASSMTEGPYGYTF
>TRBJ1-4|TRBV30
CAWSGDSNEKLFF
>TRBJ1-1|TRBV6-6
CASSYSRNTEAFF
>TRBJ2-2|TRBV11-3
CASSLTVPGELFF
>TRBJ1-1|TRBV18
CASSPPSRGSNTEAFF
>TRBJ2-3|TRBV7-2
CASSLATSGVGTDTQYF